The clone carrying this T cell receptor beta chain was counted a few times. Antigen unknown. The authors ran a second PCR of about 7 to 11 cycles using a sample-barcoded 5' primer and a J-beta primer mix. TCRdb fed the 5' RACE reads into MiXCR, producing one record per CDR3 protein. The sample lists over 1,500,000 distinct CDR3 sequences, roughly two fifths occurring once. The sample, about 10 milliliters of peripheral blood, was drawn from each donor. The source of the sample is a study of blood T cells in healthy people across ages. For the study at large: With template switching, about one barcoded beta molecule was captured per two T cells.

Study-wide results and caveats: TCR beta diversity, measured per million T cells, fell in a roughly linear way with age. Compared with aged donors, long-lived donors showed fewer expanded clones, suggesting selection.

This sequence was found in a human donor in good health. The sequenced sample was blood.

The CDR3: CAWSGWDEQFF. As DNA, the CDR3 is TGTGCCTGGAGTGGTTGGGATGAGCAGTTCTTC. This chain uses TRBV30 with TRBJ2-1; D remains ambiguous. The germline gives CDR1 GTSNPN, CDR2 SVGIG (reference sequence). CDR3 length equals 11 residues. The germline V and J ends were trimmed by 1 base and 8 bases, with 6 bases remaining between them.